These 23 T cell receptor beta chains were all obtained from the same sample, sequenced in a study of blood T cell repertoires in COVID-19. Profiled with immunoSEQ multiplex PCR; TCRdb holds only in-frame clones, not every one. The profile shows about 220,000 clones, around four fifths of them singletons. What was sequenced was peripheral blood. Source of these receptors: a young man with active or convalescent COVID-19.

The table lists this clone with a few counts. V is TRBV29-1 and J is TRBJ2-3; the match to TRBD1 covers 7 bases. The CDR3 is 13 residues long. V was pared by 7 bases and J by 0 bases, with 4 bases of the junction left unmatched. Germline-derived CDR1 and CDR2 are SQVTM and ANQGSEA. CDR3: CSGTGASTDTQYF. The CDR3 nucleotides read TGCAGCGGAACAGGGGCAAGCACAGATACGCAGTATTTT.

The chain has TRBV24-1 and TRBJ2-7; 9 bases line up with TRBD1. Trimming at V came to 2 bases and at J to 6 bases, leaving 4 bases not matched to a gene. The germline gives CDR1 KGHDR, CDR2 SFDVKD. CDR3 length: 14 amino acids. CDR3 sequence: CATSDSDRGGEQYF. The CDR3 DNA reads TGTGCCACCAGTGATTCCGACAGGGGGGGCGAGCAGTACTTC.

This clone has only one observation. J is TRBJ2-1 and V is TRBV19, with 10 bases identical to TRBD1. CDR3 length: 13 amino acids. The V gene's germline CDR1 is LNHDA and CDR2 SQIVND (reference sequence). Losses at the gene ends were 3 bases for V and 9 bases for J; bases not matched to a gene: 2. Here the CDR3 DNA reads TGTGCCAGTAGTATCGGACAGGGGGGTGAGCAGTTCTTC. Translation: CASSIGQGGEQFF.

The chain is built from TRBV5-6 and TRBJ2-5, with TRBD2 identical over 11 bases. This CDR3 has 16 amino acids. Germline trimming cut 2 bases from V and 5 bases from J; bases unmatched to any gene: 8. In germline, CDR1 is SGHDT, CDR2 YYEEEE. The CDR3 here is CASSFPLAGGGETQYF. The CDR3, as DNA: TGTGCCAGCAGCTTTCCGCTAGCGGGAGGAGGGGAGACCCAGTACTTC.

The genes are TRBV9 and TRBJ2-1; weak D call: TRBD2 (7 bases). Germline-derived CDR1 and CDR2 are SGDLS and YYNGEE. The CDR3 length is 16 residues. Trimming shortened V by 3 bases and J by 8 bases, and 21 bases separated the two germline ends. The CDR3 is CASSASGGARADEQFF. As DNA, the CDR3 is TGTGCCAGCAGCGCCTCTGGGGGGGCACGAGCTGATGAGCAGTTCTTC.

The V and J genes are TRBV9 and TRBJ1-6; D uncertain. Germline CDR1 is SGDLS and CDR2 is YYNGEE. Trimming shortened V by 4 bases and J by 0 bases, and 20 bases separated the two germline ends. The CDR3 is 19 amino acids. This CDR3 is CASSPRDVVGSSYNSPLHF. DNA of the CDR3: TGTGCCAGCAGCCCCCGCGACGTTGTGGGGAGCTCCTATAATTCACCCCTCCACTTT. The full variable domain, with the rest looked up from reference TRBV9 and TRBJ1-6, is DSGVTQTPKHLITATGQRVTLRCSPRSGDLSVYWYQQSLDQGLQFLIQYYNGEERAKGNILERFSAQQFPDLHSELNLSSLELGDSALYFCASSPRDVVGSSYNSPLHFGNGTRLTVT.

This rearrangement joins TRBV19 to TRBJ1-2, with 10 bases identical to TRBD1. The CDR3 spans 15 residues. Unmatched junction bases numbered 7, after V lost 4 bases and J lost 5 bases. Germline V gives CDR1 LNHDA, CDR2 SQIVND (reference sequence). The CDR3 loop reads CASSRPGTGEYGYTF. The CDR3 coding sequence is TGTGCCAGTAGTAGGCCCGGGACAGGGGAATATGGCTACACCTTC.

V usage is TRBV3-1 (or the pseudogene TRBV3-2) and J usage is TRBJ2-1, with D possibly matching TRBD2 (6 bases). CDR3 length equals 16 residues. Trimming took 0 bases from V and 6 from J, leaving 15 bases between them. Germline V gene lookup returns CDR1 LGHDT and CDR2 YNNKEL (reference sequence). CDR3 nucleotides: TGTGCCAGCAGCCAAGATATGATGGGGGGAACCAATGAGCAGTTCTTC. Its translation: CASSQDMMGGTNEQFF.

The chain couples TRBV28 to TRBJ1-5; D may be TRBD1 (5 bases). V was pared by 5 bases and J by 3 bases, with 14 bases between. CDR1 and CDR2 (germline): MDHEN, SYDVKM. This CDR3 comprises 15 residues. The CDR3 region is CASSPTGEVNQPQHF. CDR3 DNA sequence: TGTGCCAGCAGTCCCACAGGAGAGGTCAATCAGCCCCAGCATTTT.

The rearrangement links TRBV24-1 to TRBJ2-3; 14 bases fit TRBD2. The CDR3 is 17 amino acids. Germline CDR1 and CDR2: KGHDR and SFDVKD. V lost 9 bases to trimming and J lost 4 bases; unmatched junction nucleotides: 11. This chain's CDR3 is CATADRGTSGRADTQYF. Written as DNA, the CDR3 is TGTGCCACCGCGGATCGAGGGACTAGCGGGAGAGCAGATACGCAGTATTTT.

The CDR3 nucleotides are TGCGCCAGCAGCTTGAGCCGACAGTCTTCAGAGACCCAGTACTTC. Translated: CASSLSRQSSETQYF. This rearrangement joins TRBV5-1 to TRBJ2-5, with D maybe TRBD1 (5 bases). This CDR3 is built from 15 residues. The V end lost 1 base, the J end lost 4 bases, and 14 bases lay between the germline ends. The V gene's germline CDR1 is SGHRS and CDR2 YFSETQ.

V usage is TRBV2 and J usage is TRBJ1-4, with a possible D match to TRBD1 (5 bases). CDR1 SNHLY and CDR2 FYNNEI come from the germline V gene. Trimming took 4 bases from V and 3 from J, leaving 12 bases between them. The length of the CDR3 is 15 residues. DNA for the CDR3: TGTGCCAGCAGTGTGTTGGCAGGGTCTAATGAAAAACTGTTTTTT. It codes for CASSVLAGSNEKLFF. The full variable domain, completed using reference TRBV2 and TRBJ1-4, is EPEVTQTPSHQVTQMGQEVILRCVPISNHLYFYWYRQILGQKVEFLVSFYNNEISEKSEIFDDQFSVERPDGSNFTLKIRSTKLEDSAMYFCASSVLAGSNEKLFFGSGTQLSVL.

The chain joins TRBV5-4 to TRBJ2-5; possibly TRBD1 for D (5 bases). Trimming took 1 base from V and 5 from J, leaving 15 bases between them. This CDR3 has 15 amino acids. Germline V gene lookup returns CDR1 SGHNT and CDR2 YYREEE (reference sequence). The CDR3 coding sequence is TGTGCCAGCAGCTTGAGATCTCAGGGTGGGGAGACCCAGTACTTC. Residues: CASSLRSQGGETQYF.

This chain links TRBV28 with TRBJ2-7; D may be TRBD2 (6 bases). The CDR3 extends over 14 amino acids. Trimming took off 11 bases at V and 5 bases at J, with 22 bases between the two ends. Germline CDR1 reads MDHEN; CDR2 reads SYDVKM. The CDR3 sequence is CAGRGANTGDEQYF. The CDR3 bases are TGTGCCGGGCGGGGCGCGAACACGGGGGACGAGCAGTACTTC.

V usage is TRBV5-1 and J usage is TRBJ2-5, with TRBD2 matching over 9 bases. The CDR3 extends over 15 amino acids. V dropped 5 bases and J dropped 1; count of bases not matched to a gene: 6. Germline loops: CDR1 SGHRS, CDR2 YFSETQ. CDR3 loop: CASRGGGAVQETQYF. CDR3 nucleotides: TGCGCCAGCAGGGGCGGGGGGGCCGTCCAAGAGACCCAGTACTTC.

The rearrangement links TRBV28 to TRBJ1-5; D may be TRBD1 (5 bases). This CDR3 is 14 amino acids long. The germline gives CDR1 MDHEN, CDR2 SYDVKM. Trimming took off 6 bases at V and 3 bases at J, with 12 bases between the two ends. The CDR3 loop reads CASRLGGNNQPQHF. The CDR3 region has the DNA TGTGCCAGCAGGCTGGGGGGAAACAATCAGCCCCAGCATTTT.

This chain uses TRBV6-6 with TRBJ1-1, with D possibly matching TRBD1 (5 bases). V lost 7 bases to trimming and J lost 4 bases, with 16 bases between them. Germline assignment: CDR1 MNHNY and CDR2 SVGAGI (reference sequence). This CDR3 region has 14 residues. The CDR3 spells CASTPGTFSTEAFF. The CDR3 DNA is TGTGCCAGCACCCCCGGGACTTTTTCCACTGAAGCTTTCTTT.

This chain connects TRBV7-9 to TRBJ2-4, with TRBD1 matching over 7 bases. V lost 1 base to trimming and J lost 0 bases; unmatched junction nucleotides: 3. The germline V gene has CDR1 SEHNR and CDR2 FQNEAQ (reference sequence). The CDR3 contains 16 residues. CDR3: CASSLEGQLAKNIQYF. CDR3 nucleotide sequence: TGTGCCAGCAGCTTAGAGGGACAGCTAGCCAAAAACATTCAGTACTTC.

The chain is built from TRBV28 and TRBJ1-4; D is possibly TRBD1 (5 bases). Germline loops: CDR1 MDHEN, CDR2 SYDVKM. V lost 5 bases to trimming and J lost 2 bases, with 12 bases between them. The CDR3 is made up of 15 amino acids. CDR3 sequence (DNA): TGTGCCAGCAGTCATGGAGGGACCACTAATGAAAAACTGTTTTTT. Translated: CASSHGGTTNEKLFF.

The chain carries TRBV6-5 and TRBJ1-6; D unresolved. V was cut by 4 bases and J by 7 bases, with 11 bases left in between. Germline V lookup: CDR1 MNHEY, CDR2 SVGAGI. CDR3 size: 14 residues. As DNA, the CDR3 is TGTGCCAGCAGTTCGTACCCGGGAAATTCACCCCTCCACTTT. Its protein product is CASSSYPGNSPLHF.

V gene TRBV6-2 or TRBV6-3 combines with J gene TRBJ2-3, with 9 bases matching TRBD2. Germline loops: CDR1 MNHEY, CDR2 SVGEGT. This CDR3 has 17 amino acids. V trimming: 6 bases; J trimming: 7 bases; junction bases outside the gene matches: 17. CDR3 DNA sequence: TGTGCCAGCAGCTCCGGGACTAGCCGGGGAGTGAGGAATACGCAGTATTTT. It yields the protein CASSSGTSRGVRNTQYF.

This chain connects TRBV18 to TRBJ2-2, with a weak D call TRBD2 (5 bases). Between the trimmed V and J ends, which lost 2 bases and 6 bases, there was a span of 10 bases. Germline V gene lookup returns CDR1 KGHSH and CDR2 LQKENI. This CDR3 spans 14 amino acids. The CDR3 here is CASSPGLTAGELFF. CDR3 bases: TGTGCCAGCTCACCAGGACTTACAGCCGGGGAGCTGTTTTTT. The whole variable domain, filled in from reference TRBV18 and TRBJ2-2, reads NAGVMQNPRHLVRRRGQEARLRCSPMKGHSHVYWYRQLPEEGLKFMVYLQKENIIDESGMPKERFSAEFPKEGPSILRIQQVVRGDSAAYFCASSPGLTAGELFFGEGSRLTVL.

The rearrangement joins TRBV28 to TRBJ1-6; D remains ambiguous. Germline lookup yields CDR1 MDHEN and CDR2 SYDVKM. The CDR3 has 14 amino acids. V was clipped by 3 bases and J by 0 bases, with 3 bases between them. The CDR3 DNA follows: TGTGCCAGCAGTTTGAGCTCCTATAATTCACCCCTCCACTTT. As protein: CASSLSSYNSPLHF.